This TCR beta chain was sequenced during a study of shared clonotypes between healthy human individuals. Across several immunoSEQ plates, the genomic DNA of each subset was split evenly. Each unsorted PBMC replicate got 300 ng genomic DNA, around 30,000 genomes. Assay used: immunoSEQ multiplex PCR; TCRdb lists only in-frame clones, some missing. The sample yields roughly 500,000 clones, around 73% seen once. The CDR3 has 16 amino acids. V was cut by 5 bases and J by 5 bases, with 16 bases left in between. Germline loops: CDR1 SSHAT, CDR2 FNYEAQ (reference sequence). Comments on this clone: The antigen is undetermined.

Only Caucasian adults living in Nashville, Tennessee made up the donor group. Study-wide findings and caveats: Clonotype sharing among donors was thought likely to change with sequencing depth.

This clonotype was sampled from a woman aged 40 to 50 in good health. Some clones in this sample may be carry-over from other donors' samples. The chain carries TRBV7-7 and TRBJ2-6; the D is unclear. The specimen sequenced was PBMCs. The CDR3 DNA is TGTGCCAGCAGCACGTGTCTACAAAGTCGGGCCAACGTCCTGACTTTC. Residues: CASSTCLQSRANVLTF.